This T cell receptor beta chain was profiled in a study of OX40 agonist ivuxolimab in advanced cancers. Whole-study context: Intravenous ivuxolimab at 0.01 to 10 mg/kg was given to patients every 2 weeks. Those treated in dose escalation had hepatocellular carcinoma, melanoma, renal cell cancer or head and neck cancer. Study-level findings and limits: At 0.1 to 3.0 mg/kg and by week 6, clonal expansion occurred in CD4+ and CD8+ blood T cells. More expanded clones were seen, on average, in CD8+ T cells than in CD4+.

Libraries were prepared by immunoSEQ multiplex PCR; TCRdb keeps only in-frame clonotypes and omits some of them. The sample has some 97,000 clones, about 88% seen once. In the case of this clone: The antigen remains undetermined.

The sample consisted of CD4+ or CD8+ T cells sorted from blood, taken in a trial of the OX40 agonist ivuxolimab. This TCR was sampled from an adult with an advanced solid tumor such as melanoma, head and neck, liver or kidney cancer.

The DNA for the CDR3 is TGTGCCAGCAGCCCCTCCGGACTAGCGGGAGGCTACGAGCAGTACTTC. The encoded protein is CASSPSGLAGGYEQYF. The chain carries TRBV7-2 and TRBJ2-7; TRBD2 matches at 14 bases. Unmatched junction bases numbered 6, after V lost 5 bases and J lost 3 bases. This CDR3 is built from 16 residues. Germline V gene sequence: CDR1 SGHTA, CDR2 FQGNSA.